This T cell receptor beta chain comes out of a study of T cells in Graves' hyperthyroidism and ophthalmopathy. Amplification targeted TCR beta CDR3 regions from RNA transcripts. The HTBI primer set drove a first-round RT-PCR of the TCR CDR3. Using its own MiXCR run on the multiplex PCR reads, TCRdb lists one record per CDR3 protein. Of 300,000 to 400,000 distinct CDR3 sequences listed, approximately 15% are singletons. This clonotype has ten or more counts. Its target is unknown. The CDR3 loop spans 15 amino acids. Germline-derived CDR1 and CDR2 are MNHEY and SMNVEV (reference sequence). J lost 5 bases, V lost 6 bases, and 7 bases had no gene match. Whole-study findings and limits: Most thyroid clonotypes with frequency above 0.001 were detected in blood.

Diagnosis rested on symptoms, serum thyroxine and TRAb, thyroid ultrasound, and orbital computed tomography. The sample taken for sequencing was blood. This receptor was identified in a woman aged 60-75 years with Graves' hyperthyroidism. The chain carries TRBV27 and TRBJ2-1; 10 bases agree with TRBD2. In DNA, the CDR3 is TGTGCCAGCAGGGAAGCGGGAGGGGTCCACAATGAGCAGTTCTTC. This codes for CASREAGGVHNEQFF.